The 4 T cell receptor beta chains below come from one sample, sequenced in a study of T-cell memory formation after mild COVID-19. Each CDR3 protein gets one entry after TCRdb re-called the 5' RACE reads with MiXCR. This table holds around 320,000 distinct CDR3 sequences, over 11% found once. The source material was PBMCs or a T cell subset sorted from them (not recorded which). These receptors were collected from a young man who had mild COVID-19 (a few samples of this study predate the infection). Cell type and time point are not known.

This clonotype was detected ten times or more. CDR3 sequence: CASLFGPGANVLTF. The DNA for the CDR3 is TGTGCCAGCCTATTTGGGCCAGGGGCCAACGTCCTGACTTTC. The V and J genes are TRBV5-4 and TRBJ2-6, with unresolved D. The germline V and J ends were trimmed by 7 bases and 4 bases, with 12 bases remaining between them. The CDR3 is made up of 14 amino acids. CDR1 is SGHNT, CDR2 YYREEE, per germline (reference sequence). Full variable domain (missing parts from reference TRBV5-4 and TRBJ2-6): ETGVTQSPTHLIKTRGQQVTLRCSSQSGHNTVSWYQQALGQGPQFIFQYYREEENGRGNFPPRFSGLQFPNYSSELNVNALELDDSALYLCASLFGPGANVLTFGAGSRLTVL.

The chain is built from TRBV7-8 and TRBJ1-5, with 7 nucleotides matching TRBD1. This CDR3 is 15 amino acids long. CDR1 and CDR2 from the germline V gene are SGHVS and FQNEAQ. V lost 1 base to trimming and J lost 7 bases; unmatched junction nucleotides: 7. This chain's CDR3 is CASSLGARGGQPQHF. The DNA of the CDR3 is TGTGCCAGCAGCTTAGGGGCCAGGGGGGGACAGCCCCAGCATTTT.

This chain links TRBV7-2 with TRBJ2-5, with 11 bases that match TRBD2. Trimming at V came to 2 bases and at J to 5 bases, leaving 1 base not matched to a gene. This CDR3 has 14 residues. Germline V gene data show CDR1 as SGHTA and CDR2 as FQGNSA. CDR3 bases: TGTGCCAGCAGCTTAAGGACTAGCGGGGAGACCCAGTACTTC. It translates to CASSLRTSGETQYF.

V gene TRBV30 combines with J gene TRBJ2-3; D is perhaps TRBD1 (6 bases). Per the germline V gene, CDR1 is GTSNPN and CDR2 is SVGIG (reference sequence). V lost 2 bases and J 4 bases, leaving 22 bases between the germline ends. The CDR3 length is 17 residues. The CDR3 nucleotides are TGTGCCTGGAGTCCACGAAGGGCCAGGGGCCTTTCAGATACGCAGTATTTT. This sequence encodes CAWSPRRARGLSDTQYF. Supplemented by reference TRBV30 and TRBJ2-3, the full variable domain reads SQTIHQWPATLVQPVGSPLSLECTVEGTSNPNLYWYRQAAGRGLQLLFYSVGIGQISSEVPQNLSASRPQDRQFILSSKKLLLSDSGFYLCAWSPRRARGLSDTQYFGPGTRLTVL.